Presented here are 15 T cell receptor beta chains from one specimen sequenced in a study of T cell responses to AZD1222 COVID-19 vaccine. This table comes from immunoSEQ multiplex PCR, and its TCRdb copy is limited to in-frame clones, with some not included. There are more than 75,000 clones in the sample; roughly 87% occur only once, and about 1.5% lies in the top ten. Source: peripheral blood, taken on day 0 of AZD1222 vaccination. The receptors come from an adult in good health.

This clone was picked up one time. The chain recombines TRBV18 with TRBJ1-1, with TRBD1 matching over 8 bases. Germline CDR1 and CDR2: KGHSH and LQKENI. This CDR3 contains 15 residues. V trimming: 3 bases; J trimming: 3 bases; junction bases outside the gene matches: 6. The chain's CDR3 is CASSPASGGYTEAFF. As DNA, the CDR3 is TGTGCCAGCTCACCGGCGTCAGGGGGCTACACTGAAGCTTTCTTT.

The V and J genes are TRBV19 and TRBJ1-2; tentative D call: TRBD1 (6 bases). The germline V gene has CDR1 LNHDA and CDR2 SQIVND (reference sequence). Trimming took off 6 bases at V and 3 bases at J, with 17 bases between the two ends. CDR3 length: 15 amino acids. The CDR3 reads CASSPQGDPYYGYTF. CDR3 coding DNA: TGTGCCAGTAGCCCACAGGGTGATCCCTACTATGGCTACACCTTC.

The chain combines TRBV4-1 with TRBJ1-1; no clear D gene. Trimming stripped 0 bases from V and 11 bases from J, with 19 bases between. The CDR3 totals 15 residues. Per the germline V gene, CDR1 is MGHRA and CDR2 is YSYEKL. CDR3 in DNA: TGCGCCAGCAGCCAAGAAATGACCCCCACCCTAGGGGCTTTCTTT. It specifies CASSQEMTPTLGAFF.

This clone was seen many times. V is TRBV7-9 and J is TRBJ1-2, with 10 positions matching TRBD1. Germline V gives CDR1 SEHNR, CDR2 FQNEAQ (reference sequence). The J segment lost 8 bases and the V segment lost 2 bases, leaving 20 bases of the junction unmatched. This CDR3 has 19 amino acids. In DNA, the CDR3 is TGTGCCAGCAGCTTATACTCCTCCCCCCCTCTTGGGACAGGGGAAGGCTACACCTTC. Translation gives CASSLYSSPPLGTGEGYTF. The full variable domain, in which reference TRBV7-9 and TRBJ1-2 provide the parts outside the CDR3, is DTGVSQNPRHKITKRGQNVTFRCDPISEHNRLYWYRQTLGQGPEFLTYFQNEAQLEKSRLLSDRFSAERPKGSFSTLEIQRTEQGDSAMYLCASSLYSSPPLGTGEGYTFGSGTRLTVV.

The genes are TRBV27 and TRBJ1-5; D is possibly TRBD1 (6 bases). V was cut by 6 bases and J by 0 bases, with 18 bases left in between. This CDR3 spans 17 amino acids. In germline, CDR1 is MNHEY, CDR2 SMNVEV (reference sequence). CDR3 sequence (DNA): TGTGCCAGCAGGGACAGCTACCTCAGGGGTAGCAATCAGCCCCAGCATTTT. This sequence encodes CASRDSYLRGSNQPQHF.

V gene TRBV3-1 (or the pseudogene TRBV3-2) combines with J gene TRBJ2-3; weak D call: TRBD2 (5 bases). Deletions cut 1 base from V and 10 bases from J, with 15 bases between. The CDR3 has 14 amino acids. Germline assignment: CDR1 LGHDT and CDR2 YNNKEL (reference sequence). In nucleotides, the CDR3 is TGTGCCAGCAGCCAAGTCCCAGACCTACTAGCGCAGTATTTT. Translation gives CASSQVPDLLAQYF.

This clone appeared a few times. This chain links TRBV29-1 with TRBJ1-2; TRBD1 aligns across 9 bases. The V gene end was trimmed by 4 bases and the J gene end by 3 bases; junction bases not matched to a gene: 12. Germline V gene sequence: CDR1 SQVTM, CDR2 ANQGSEA. The CDR3 is made up of 16 amino acids. CDR3 bases: TGCAGCGTTGGAGGAGGGCCGGGACAGGGTTACTATGGCTACACCTTC. It is translated as CSVGGGPGQGYYGYTF.

The chain recombines TRBV6-5 with TRBJ1-2; the D is unclear. Between the trimmed V and J ends, which lost 0 bases and 3 bases, there was a span of 11 bases. CDR1 is MNHEY, CDR2 SVGAGI, per germline. This CDR3 spans 15 amino acids. CDR3 nucleotide sequence: TGTGCCAGCAGTTACTCGGGGAATTTAGACTATGGCTACACCTTC. It yields the protein CASSYSGNLDYGYTF.

This CDR3 is CASSFSQRLPFWNEKLFF. DNA for the CDR3: TGTGCCAGCAGTTTTTCGCAACGGCTCCCCTTTTGGAATGAAAAACTGTTTTTT. This rearrangement joins TRBV28 to TRBJ1-4; D remains unclear. CDR3 size: 18 residues. In germline, CDR1 is MDHEN, CDR2 SYDVKM. The V end was cut by 3 bases, the J end by 5 bases, with 22 bases between.

The chain carries TRBV4-2 and TRBJ2-1; 11 bases are shared with TRBD1. The V and J ends lost 4 bases and 2 bases, in that order; junction bases with no gene match: 1. The CDR3 runs to 15 residues. In germline, CDR1 is LGHNA, CDR2 YNFKEQ. CDR3 loop: CASSPGQGAYNEQFF. CDR3 in DNA: TGTGCCAGCAGCCCGGGACAGGGGGCCTACAATGAGCAGTTCTTC.

V and J are TRBV7-3 and TRBJ2-1; 8 positions match TRBD1. The germline CDR1 and CDR2 sequences are SGHTA and FQGTGA. V was pared by 5 bases and J by 3 bases, with 3 bases of the junction left unmatched. The CDR3 has 14 residues. DNA for the CDR3: TGTGCCAGCAGCCTACAGGGGGTCTACAATGAGCAGTTCTTC. Translating it yields CASSLQGVYNEQFF.

V usage is TRBV5-1 and J usage is TRBJ2-3; weak D call: TRBD1 (6 bases). The CDR3 runs 15 residues. Per the germline V gene, CDR1 is SGHRS and CDR2 is YFSETQ. Trimming took off 2 bases at V and 0 bases at J, with 10 bases between the two ends. The CDR3 loop is CASSLGTKSTDTQYF. As DNA, the CDR3 is TGCGCCAGCAGCTTAGGGACAAAGAGCACAGATACGCAGTATTTT.

J is TRBJ1-2 and V is TRBV12-5; 7 bases map to TRBD1. CDR1 and CDR2 (germline): LGHNT, FRNRAP. Trimming cost V 5 bases and J 4 bases; bases outside gene matches: 10. CDR3 size: 15 residues. DNA of the CDR3: TGTGCTAGTGGTCCGAACAGGGGATGGGGCTATGGCTACACCTTC. It specifies CASGPNRGWGYGYTF. Supplemented by reference TRBV12-5 and TRBJ1-2, the full variable domain reads DARVTQTPRHKVTEMGQEVTMRCQPILGHNTVFWYRQTMMQGLELLAYFRNRAPLDDSGMPKDRFSAEMPDATLATLKIQPSEPRDSAVYFCASGPNRGWGYGYTFGSGTRLTVV.

The chain recombines TRBV30 with TRBJ1-4; maybe TRBD1 (6 bases). The CDR3 sequence is 14 residues long. The V gene's germline CDR1 is GTSNPN and CDR2 SVGIG (reference sequence). V lost 0 bases and J lost 8, with 13 bases in between. The CDR3 DNA reads TGTGCCTGGAGTGTATCAGGGGCGCACGAAAAACTGTTTTTT. Encoded protein: CAWSVSGAHEKLFF.

V is TRBV5-1 and J is TRBJ1-4; 9 bases are a match to TRBD1. The CDR3 totals 16 residues. Germline CDR1 is SGHRS and CDR2 is YFSETQ. V was clipped by 4 bases and J by 1 base; unmatched bases: 5. The CDR3 nucleotides read TGCGCCAGCAGCATAGGACAGGGGATAACTAATGAAAAACTGTTTTTT. This sequence encodes CASSIGQGITNEKLFF. The variable domain in full, with the rest retrieved from reference TRBV5-1 and TRBJ1-4, is KAGVTQTPRYLIKTRGQQVTLSCSPISGHRSVSWYQQTPGQGLQFLFEYFSETQRNKGNFPGRFSGRQFSNSRSEMNVSTLELGDSALYLCASSIGQGITNEKLFFGSGTQLSVL.